Each of the 26 T cell receptor beta chains below was sequenced from the same sample in a study of cytomegalovirus exposure and HLA in healthy donors. Primers included in the PCR were 60 Vbeta and 13 Jbeta primers. Some clones are missing from TCRdb's copy, which holds only in-frame ones; the method was immunoSEQ multiplex PCR. This table holds over 100,000 clones, 65% to 80% found once. Sequencing used PBMCs. These receptors all come from a male donor in good health and CMV-seropositive.

The gene calls are TRBV2 and TRBJ2-2, with 11 bases that match TRBD2. Germline CDR1 SNHLY, CDR2 FYNNEI. The CDR3 contains 16 residues. The ends lost 5 bases at V and 5 bases at J; junction bases unmatched: 7. CDR3 bases: TGTGCCAGCAGTCAATTCCGGACTAGCGGGACCGGGGAGCTGTTTTTT. This gives the protein CASSQFRTSGTGELFF. Complete variable domain (other parts from reference TRBV2 and TRBJ2-2): EPEVTQTPSHQVTQMGQEVILRCVPISNHLYFYWYRQILGQKVEFLVSFYNNEISEKSEIFDDQFSVERPDGSNFTLKIRSTKLEDSAMYFCASSQFRTSGTGELFFGEGSRLTVL.

The V call is TRBV28, the J call TRBJ2-7; no clear D gene. CDR3 length: 14 residues. Germline V CDR1 and CDR2: MDHEN, SYDVKM. V was pared by 3 bases and J by 3 bases, with 12 bases between. The CDR3: CASSFPDGYYEQYF. DNA of the CDR3: TGTGCCAGCAGTTTTCCTGACGGGTACTACGAGCAGTACTTC.

The CDR3 DNA is TGTGCCAGCAGTTTTGGGGGCGACGACTATGGCTACACCTTC. The encoded protein is CASSFGGDDYGYTF. This chain uses TRBV28 with TRBJ1-2, with D perhaps matching TRBD1 (6 bases). Trimming shortened V by 3 bases and J by 3 bases, and 11 bases separated the two germline ends. CDR1 is MDHEN, CDR2 SYDVKM, per germline. The CDR3 sequence is 14 residues long.

The table lists this clone with a count of one. The genes are TRBV5-6 and TRBJ2-5, with 7 bases identical to TRBD2. The DNA end is more similar to TRBJ2-7, so the J call may be wrong. Germline V lookup: CDR1 SGHDT, CDR2 YYEEEE. The CDR3 loop spans 14 amino acids. CDR3 region: CASSRILGGSEQYF. CDR3 DNA sequence: TGTGCCAGCAGCCGTATATTGGGGGGGTCCGAGCAGTACTTC.

The chain employs TRBV6-5 and TRBJ1-4; D is uncertain. This CDR3 has 15 amino acids. Germline CDR1 MNHEY, CDR2 SVGAGI. V gave up 2 bases and J gave up 8 bases, with 15 bases separating them. DNA for the CDR3: TGTGCCAGCAGTTACCAGACACCCTCGAAGGAAAAACTGTTTTTT. Amino acid sequence: CASSYQTPSKEKLFF.

This clone was counted only a few times. This chain connects TRBV10-3 to TRBJ1-1; 11 bases agree with TRBD1. Per germline, CDR1 ENHRY and CDR2 SYGVKD. After removal of 3 bases from V and 11 bases from J, the junction contained 11 bases not matched to a gene. The CDR3 has 15 amino acids. The CDR3 reads CAISEDWDRGVYAFF. The CDR3 DNA is TGTGCCATCAGTGAAGACTGGGACAGGGGGGTTTATGCTTTCTTT.

Note on this clone: One end of the junction fails to match germline, which may point to a read error. This sequence joins TRBV27 and TRBJ2-6; D is possibly TRBD1 (5 bases). The CDR3 is 14 amino acids. In germline, CDR1 is MNHEY, CDR2 SMNVEV (reference sequence). The CDR3 loop is CASSPKTGANGLTF. DNA for the CDR3: TGTGCCAGCAGCCCTAAGACTGGGGCCAACGGCCTGACTTTC.

Comment on this clone: This likely comes from a read error, as the CDR3 has no conserved phenylalanine or tryptophan at its end. It is unclear where the CDR3 begins or ends on the DNA, so no DNA is shown, and the CDR3 is as TCRdb lists it. The chain carries TRBV5-6 and TRBJ1-3; the D call of TRBD1 is as the table states it, not checked on the DNA. Germline V CDR1 and CDR2: SGHDT, YYEEEE. The CDR3 length is 11 residues, termini included. The CDR3 here is CASSFRDRDEV.

This sequence joins TRBV6-6 and TRBJ2-3, with 9 bases lining up with TRBD2. Germline CDR1 and CDR2: MNHNY and SVGAGI (reference sequence). The CDR3 spans 12 residues. The V gene end was trimmed by 8 bases and the J gene end by 9 bases; junction bases not matched to a gene: 6. The CDR3 is CASGSGSETQYF. The CDR3 nucleotides read TGTGCCAGCGGTAGCGGGAGTGAAACGCAGTATTTT.

CDR3 DNA sequence: TGTGCCAGCAGCGGACCTAGGCCGGGACAGGAGAATTCACCCCTCCACTTT. Translation: CASSGPRPGQENSPLHF. V gene TRBV7-8 combines with J gene TRBJ1-6, with 8 bases that match TRBD1. Germline CDR1 is SGHVS and CDR2 is FQNEAQ. Losses at the gene ends were 5 bases for V and 7 bases for J; bases not matched to a gene: 13. The CDR3 is 17 amino acids.

In DNA form, the CDR3 reads TGCGCCAGCAGCCTTCAACTAGCGGGATCGAGCTCCTACGAGCAGTACTTC. Amino acid sequence: CASSLQLAGSSSYEQYF. The chain carries TRBV5-1 and TRBJ2-7, with 10 nucleotides matching TRBD2. Germline CDR1 and CDR2: SGHRS and YFSETQ. The V gene end was trimmed by 4 bases and the J gene end by 0 bases; junction bases not matched to a gene: 10. CDR3 length: 17 amino acids. The entire variable domain, with the rest obtained from reference TRBV5-1 and TRBJ2-7, is as follows: KAGVTQTPRYLIKTRGQQVTLSCSPISGHRSVSWYQQTPGQGLQFLFEYFSETQRNKGNFPGRFSGRQFSNSRSEMNVSTLELGDSALYLCASSLQLAGSSSYEQYFGPGTRLTVT.

The chain combines TRBV7-9 with TRBJ2-2; 9 bases map to TRBD1. Germline V gene lookup returns CDR1 SEHNR and CDR2 FQNEAQ (reference sequence). The CDR3 sequence is 16 residues long. After removal of 5 bases from V and 3 bases from J, the junction contained 7 bases not matched to a gene. CDR3 nucleotides: TGTGCCAGCAGCGGGCCGGGACAGGGCTACACCGGGGAGCTGTTTTTT. It translates to CASSGPGQGYTGELFF.

The chain uses TRBV7-8 and TRBJ1-1; D perhaps matches TRBD1 (6 bases). Germline V gene sequence: CDR1 SGHVS, CDR2 FQNEAQ. Trimming shortened V by 2 bases and J by 4 bases, and 11 bases separated the two germline ends. The CDR3 contains 14 residues. The CDR3 spells CASSLLDRRTEAFF. For the CDR3, the DNA is TGTGCCAGCAGCTTACTCGACAGGCGCACTGAAGCTTTCTTT.

The V gene is TRBV5-1, the J gene TRBJ2-5; unclear D gene. CDR1 is SGHRS and CDR2 is YFSETQ in the germline V gene. Trimming took 5 bases from V and 4 from J, leaving 6 bases between them. This CDR3 is 11 amino acids long. CDR3 bases: TGCGCCAGCAGTTCGGGAGAGACCCAGTACTTC. This sequence encodes CASSSGETQYF.

The genes are TRBV6-5 and TRBJ2-5, with D possibly being TRBD1 (6 bases). Germline CDR1 and CDR2: MNHEY and SVGAGI. V lost 5 bases and J lost 2, with 9 bases in between. The CDR3 spans 13 residues. CDR3 sequence reads: CASSLQGQETQYF. CDR3 DNA sequence: TGTGCCAGCAGTCTCCAGGGGCAAGAGACCCAGTACTTC.

The gene calls are TRBV11-3 and TRBJ2-7, with D possibly TRBD1 on 6 matching bases. Trimming removed 5 bases at V and 6 bases at J, with 17 bases between. Germline CDR1 and CDR2: SGHNT and YENEEA. CDR3 length equals 14 residues. The chain's CDR3 is CASSPQPTGSEQYF. The CDR3 region has the DNA TGTGCCAGCAGCCCTCAGCCGACAGGAAGCGAGCAGTACTTC.

Details on this clone: The same CDR3 can be traced to other DNA sequences in this sample. The rearrangement joins TRBV15 to TRBJ1-2; the D gene is possibly TRBD1 (5 bases). This CDR3 contains 12 residues. Deletions cut 5 bases from V and 5 bases from J, with 9 bases between. Germline V gives CDR1 LNHNV, CDR2 YYDKDF (reference sequence). This CDR3 is CATSGAGYGYTF. CDR3 DNA: TGTGCCACCAGCGGTGCAGGGTATGGCTACACCTTC.

The chain joins TRBV2 to TRBJ1-2; D is ambiguous. Germline CDR1 reads SNHLY; CDR2 reads FYNNEI. V dropped 7 bases and J dropped 2 bases, with 14 bases sitting between them. The CDR3 has 14 amino acids. CDR3 in DNA: TGTGCCAGCATCTACAACTACGGGAACTATGGCTACACCTTC. As protein: CASIYNYGNYGYTF.

The chain couples TRBV28 to TRBJ2-7; 7 bases are shared with TRBD1. In germline, CDR1 is MDHEN, CDR2 SYDVKM. The CDR3 sequence is 17 residues long. Trimming at V came to 4 bases and at J to 4 bases, leaving 16 bases not matched to a gene. The CDR3 protein is CASSSAYDRVEAYEQYF. The DNA for the CDR3 is TGTGCCAGCAGTTCAGCTTATGACAGGGTGGAAGCTTACGAGCAGTACTTC.

The V call is TRBV27, the J call TRBJ2-7; 10 bases are a match to TRBD2. The germline V gene encodes CDR1 MNHEY and CDR2 SMNVEV (reference sequence). The V segment lost 2 bases and the J segment 1 base; nucleotides outside the gene matches: 8. There are 17 residues in the CDR3. The CDR3: CASSLMKVAGGSYEQYF. The CDR3 coding sequence is TGTGCCAGCAGTTTAATGAAGGTAGCGGGAGGTTCCTACGAGCAGTACTTC.

The rearrangement joins TRBV7-9 to TRBJ2-5; 13 bases align to TRBD2. Trimming took 5 bases from V and 2 from J; bases not matched to a gene: 2. Germline V CDR1 and CDR2: SEHNR, FQNEAQ (reference sequence). The CDR3 covers 15 residues. CDR3 loop: CASSKGLAGQETQYF. CDR3 DNA: TGTGCCAGCAGCAAGGGACTAGCGGGACAAGAGACCCAGTACTTC.

The chain is built from TRBV30 and TRBJ2-5; tentatively, D is TRBD2 (6 bases). The tail of the sequence fits TRBJ2-7 better, so the J call may be wrong. Looked up from germline, CDR1 is GTSNPN and CDR2 is SVGIG (reference sequence). The CDR3 contains 14 residues. CDR3 sequence (DNA): TGTGCCTGGAGAGTAGGAGGGAGTGACTACGAGCAGTACTTC. Amino acids: CAWRVGGSDYEQYF.

The rearrangement links TRBV19 to TRBJ2-7; 9 positions match TRBD2. J was trimmed by 2 bases and V by 6 bases; bases with no gene match: 5. Germline V CDR1 and CDR2: LNHDA, SQIVND (reference sequence). This CDR3 spans 14 amino acids. CDR3 DNA: TGTGCCAGTAGGGCCGGACTAGCGACCTACGAGCAGTACTTC. Its protein product is CASRAGLATYEQYF.

The chain couples TRBV7-9 to TRBJ2-3; D call uncertain. V was trimmed by 1 base and J by 0 bases, leaving 5 bases between them. This CDR3 spans 14 amino acids. Germline values: CDR1 SEHNR, CDR2 FQNEAQ (reference sequence). The CDR3: CASSLVGSTDTQYF. The DNA for the CDR3 is TGTGCCAGCAGCTTAGTGGGCAGCACAGATACGCAGTATTTT.

The chain employs TRBV6-4 and TRBJ2-5; possibly TRBD2 for D (5 bases). Germline loops: CDR1 MRHNA, CDR2 SNTAGT. The CDR3 has 16 amino acids. Deletions cut 6 bases from V and 4 bases from J, with 21 bases between. The CDR3 loop reads CASREPTSRGRETQYF. The CDR3 DNA sequence: TGTGCCAGCAGAGAGCCAACTAGTAGAGGGAGAGAGACCCAGTACTTC.

This chain links TRBV7-2 with TRBJ1-2; D gene unclear. Trimming shortened V by 5 bases and J by 5 bases, and 18 bases separated the two germline ends. From germline, CDR1 is SGHTA and CDR2 FQGNSA. The CDR3 consists of 15 residues. The chain's CDR3 is CASSRTREVGYGYTF. In DNA form, the CDR3 reads TGTGCCAGCAGCCGGACTCGGGAGGTGGGGTATGGCTACACCTTC.